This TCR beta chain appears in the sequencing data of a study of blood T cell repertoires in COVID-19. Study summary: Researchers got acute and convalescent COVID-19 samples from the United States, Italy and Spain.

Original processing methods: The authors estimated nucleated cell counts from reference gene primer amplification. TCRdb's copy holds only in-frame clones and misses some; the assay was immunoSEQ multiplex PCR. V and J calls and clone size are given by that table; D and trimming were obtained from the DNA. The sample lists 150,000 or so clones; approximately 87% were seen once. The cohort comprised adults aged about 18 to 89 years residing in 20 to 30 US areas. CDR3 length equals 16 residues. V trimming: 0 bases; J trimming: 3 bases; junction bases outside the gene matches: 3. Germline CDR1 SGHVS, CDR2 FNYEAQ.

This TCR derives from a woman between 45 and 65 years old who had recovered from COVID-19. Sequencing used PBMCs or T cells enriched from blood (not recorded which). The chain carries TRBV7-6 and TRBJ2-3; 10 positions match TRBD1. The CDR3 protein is CASSLAPGQGTDTQYF. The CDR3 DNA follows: TGTGCCAGCAGCTTAGCGCCGGGACAGGGGACAGATACGCAGTATTTT.